This TCR beta chain stems from a study of beta chain features in type 1 diabetes. Study context: No patient-donor differences in age, gender, total cells or subset yield.

Notes on this clone: Its antigen is not identified.

General observations from the study: More deletions and fewer insertions at VDJ junctions were seen in type 1 diabetes patients. Type 1 diabetes patients had TCRB CDR3s that were shorter (moderately but significantly so) in all four CD4+ subsets.

Expressed TCRB transcripts were sequenced because the entire RNA isolate underwent reverse transcription. Here immunoSEQ multiplex PCR was the method, and the copy in TCRdb shows in-frame clones only, minus some. The sample holds around 300,000 clones, about 15% seen once. CD45RO/CCR7/CD25/CD127/CD95/CD27 separated CD4+ naive, central memory, regulatory and stem cell-like memory cells by sorting. The TCR sequence derives from a man aged 18 to 29 with type 1 diabetes. Sequencing was done on a sample of naive CD4+ T cells from blood.

For the CDR3, the DNA is TGTGCCAGCAGCTTACGGGTCACTAACTATGGCTACACCTTC. It codes for CASSLRVTNYGYTF. The chain has TRBV13 and TRBJ1-2; D is undetermined. CDR3 length: 14 residues. The germline V gene has CDR1 PRHDT and CDR2 FYEKMQ (reference sequence). Between the trimmed V and J ends, which lost 2 bases and 0 bases, there was a span of 7 bases.